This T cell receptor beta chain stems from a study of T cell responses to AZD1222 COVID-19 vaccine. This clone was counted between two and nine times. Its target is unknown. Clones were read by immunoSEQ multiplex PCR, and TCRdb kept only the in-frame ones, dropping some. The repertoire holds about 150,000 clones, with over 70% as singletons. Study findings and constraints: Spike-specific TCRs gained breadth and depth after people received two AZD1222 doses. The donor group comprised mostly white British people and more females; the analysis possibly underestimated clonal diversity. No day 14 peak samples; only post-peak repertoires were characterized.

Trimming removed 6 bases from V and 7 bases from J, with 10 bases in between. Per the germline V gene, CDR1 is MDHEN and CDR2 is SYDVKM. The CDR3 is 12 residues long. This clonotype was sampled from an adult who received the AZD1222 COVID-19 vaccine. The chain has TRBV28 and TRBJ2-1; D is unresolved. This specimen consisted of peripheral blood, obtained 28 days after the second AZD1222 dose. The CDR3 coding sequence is TGTGCCAGCAGAAGGACGGTTAATGAGCAGTTCTTC. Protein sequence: CASRRTVNEQFF.